The 7 T cell receptor beta chains in this list originate from one sample, sequenced in a study of beta chain features in type 1 diabetes. The authors reverse transcribed all of the isolated RNA, so sequencing captured expressed TCRB transcripts. The table came from immunoSEQ multiplex PCR; TCRdb's copy has only in-frame clones and leaves some out. Of some 190,000 clones listed, approximately 8.1% are singletons. These receptors lack a known antigen. General observations from the study: Significant though moderate, a shortening of TCRB CDR3s appeared in all four CD4+ subsets of Type 1 diabetes patients.

Sequences were obtained from central memory CD4+ T cells from blood. The receptors derive from a middle-aged woman with type 1 diabetes.

This clone has only a few counts. The rearrangement uses TRBV18 and TRBJ2-7; D not certain. The V end lost 3 bases, the J end lost 2 bases, and 14 bases lay between the germline ends. The V gene's germline CDR1 is KGHSH and CDR2 LQKENI. This CDR3 has 15 residues. The CDR3 nucleotides read TGTGCCAGCTCACCCGCCTCCGCGGCCGCCTACGAGCAGTACTTC. It codes for CASSPASAAAYEQYF.

V gene TRBV6-1 combines with J gene TRBJ2-7; possibly TRBD1 for D (7 bases). Germline values: CDR1 MNHNS, CDR2 SASEGT. V dropped 1 base and J dropped 1 base, with 11 bases sitting between them. The CDR3 sequence is 15 residues long. The DNA of the CDR3 is TGTGCCAGCAGTGAAGAACAGGGGAGGTCCTACGAGCAGTACTTC. This gives the protein CASSEEQGRSYEQYF.

This clone appeared a few times. The V gene is TRBV28, the J gene TRBJ1-6; D is possibly TRBD1 (6 bases). Trimming pared 3 bases from V and 2 bases from J, leaving 14 bases between. This CDR3 spans 17 amino acids. CDR1 and CDR2 from the germline V gene are MDHEN and SYDVKM. The CDR3 loop reads CASSLGQGLTYNSPLHF. CDR3 in DNA: TGTGCCAGCAGTTTGGGCCAGGGGCTAACCTATAATTCACCCCTCCACTTT.

In its sample, this clone was seen a few times. The V call is TRBV7-2, the J call TRBJ2-3; a possible D gene is TRBD2 (6 bases). With 7 bases removed from V and 2 bases from J, the gap between germline ends came to 16 bases. The CDR3 runs 15 residues. Germline CDR1 reads SGHTA; CDR2 reads FQGNSA. This chain's CDR3 is CASTQVRGITDTQYF. For the CDR3, the DNA is TGTGCCAGCACCCAAGTGCGGGGTATCACAGATACGCAGTATTTT. Filled out from reference TRBV7-2 and TRBJ2-3, the complete variable domain reads GAGVSQSPSNKVTEKGKDVELRCDPISGHTALYWYRQSLGQGLEFLIYFQGNSAPDKSGLPSDRFSAERTGGSVSTLTIQRTQQEDSAVYLCASTQVRGITDTQYFGPGTRLTVL.

This clone was counted ten times or more. The chain combines TRBV15 with TRBJ1-1; 8 positions agree with TRBD1. CDR3 length: 15 residues. Germline V lookup: CDR1 LNHNV, CDR2 YYDKDF (reference sequence). After removal of 0 bases from V and 4 bases from J, the junction contained 4 bases not matched to a gene. The CDR3 loop is CATSRDPDRVTEAFF. Written as DNA, the CDR3 is TGTGCCACCAGCAGAGATCCGGACAGGGTCACTGAAGCTTTCTTT.

The gene calls are TRBV5-6 and TRBJ2-7, with 10 bases aligning to TRBD1. This CDR3 is built from 16 residues. The V gene end was trimmed by 3 bases and the J gene end by 6 bases; junction bases not matched to a gene: 12. CDR1 SGHDT and CDR2 YYEEEE come from the germline V gene. CDR3 coding DNA: TGTGCCAGCAGCTCTGTTCCTGGGACAGGGGAACGCGAGCAGTACTTC. Translated, it gives CASSSVPGTGEREQYF.

The J gene is TRBJ2-5, the V gene TRBV5-6; 9 nucleotides match TRBD1. This CDR3 has 17 residues. The trim removed 4 bases at V and 7 bases at J, leaving 17 bases unmatched. Germline CDR1 is SGHDT and CDR2 is YYEEEE. The CDR3 bases are TGTGCCAGCAGCCCAACCGGGACAGGGAACACCAGAGGGACCCAGTACTTC. It codes for CASSPTGTGNTRGTQYF.